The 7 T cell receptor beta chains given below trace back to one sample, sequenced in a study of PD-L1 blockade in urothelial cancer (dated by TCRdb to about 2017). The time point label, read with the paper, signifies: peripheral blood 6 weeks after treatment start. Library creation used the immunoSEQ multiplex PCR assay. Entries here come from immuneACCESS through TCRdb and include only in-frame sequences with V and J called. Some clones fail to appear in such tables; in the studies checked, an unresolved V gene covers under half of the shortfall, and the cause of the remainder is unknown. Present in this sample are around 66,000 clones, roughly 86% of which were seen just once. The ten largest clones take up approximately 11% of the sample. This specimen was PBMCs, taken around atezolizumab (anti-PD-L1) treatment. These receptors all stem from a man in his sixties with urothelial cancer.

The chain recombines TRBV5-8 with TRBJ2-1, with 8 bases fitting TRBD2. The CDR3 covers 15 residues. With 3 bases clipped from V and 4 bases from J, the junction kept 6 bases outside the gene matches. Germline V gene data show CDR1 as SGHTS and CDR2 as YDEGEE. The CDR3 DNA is TGTGCCAGCAGCTCCGGGGGGGCCTTTTACAATGAGCAGTTCTTC. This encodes CASSSGGAFYNEQFF.

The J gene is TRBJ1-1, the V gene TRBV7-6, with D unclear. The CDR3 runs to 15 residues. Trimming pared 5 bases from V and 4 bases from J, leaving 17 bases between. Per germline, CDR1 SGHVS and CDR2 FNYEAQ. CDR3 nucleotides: TGTGCCAGCAGCCCCGGGAAAAACACCTTCACTGAAGCTTTCTTT. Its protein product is CASSPGKNTFTEAFF.

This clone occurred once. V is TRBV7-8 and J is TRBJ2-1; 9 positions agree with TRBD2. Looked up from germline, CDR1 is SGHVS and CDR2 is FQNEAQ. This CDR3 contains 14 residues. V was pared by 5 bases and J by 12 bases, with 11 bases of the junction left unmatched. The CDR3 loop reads CASSPVGRGGLQFF. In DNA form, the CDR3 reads TGTGCCAGCAGCCCCGTGGGGCGGGGGGGCTTGCAGTTCTTC.

The CDR3 here is CASSQPDRGPVGAFF. The DNA for the CDR3 is TGTGCCAGCAGTCAACCGGACAGGGGGCCGGTCGGAGCTTTCTTT. This chain links TRBV2 with TRBJ1-1, with TRBD1 matching over 11 bases. CDR3 length: 15 amino acids. V shed 5 bases, J shed 10 bases, and the junction held 12 bases outside the gene matches. Germline CDR1 and CDR2: SNHLY and FYNNEI.

DNA for the CDR3: TGCGCCAGCAGCATACAAGGGGGGAACACTGAAGCTTTCTTT. Amino acids: CASSIQGGNTEAFF. This chain connects TRBV5-1 to TRBJ1-1; D is possibly TRBD1 (6 bases). Trimming pared 4 bases from V and 1 base from J, leaving 11 bases between. CDR1 SGHRS and CDR2 YFSETQ come from the germline V gene. This CDR3 region has 14 residues. Combining the CDR3 with reference TRBV5-1 and TRBJ1-1 gives the whole variable domain KAGVTQTPRYLIKTRGQQVTLSCSPISGHRSVSWYQQTPGQGLQFLFEYFSETQRNKGNFPGRFSGRQFSNSRSEMNVSTLELGDSALYLCASSIQGGNTEAFFGQGTRLTVV.

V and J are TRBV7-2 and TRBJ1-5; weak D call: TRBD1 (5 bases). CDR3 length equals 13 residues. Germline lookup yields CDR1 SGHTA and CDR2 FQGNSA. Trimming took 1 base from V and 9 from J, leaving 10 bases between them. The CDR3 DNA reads TGTGCCAGCAGCTTAGGTGGGCAGGGGCCCCAGCATTTT. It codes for CASSLGGQGPQHF.

CDR3 nucleotides: TGCGCCAGCAGCATGACTAGCGGGAACTTACAAGAGACCCAGTACTTC. This translates into CASSMTSGNLQETQYF. The chain recombines TRBV5-1 with TRBJ2-5; 11 positions agree with TRBD2. V lost 4 bases and J lost 2; bases outside the gene matches: 7. Germline assignment: CDR1 SGHRS and CDR2 YFSETQ. CDR3 length: 16 residues.